This TCR beta chain came from a study of T cell repertoires in cytomegalovirus infection. Turning to the study itself: Public signatures in TCR beta pointed to CMV infection and matching HLA type. Points from the study as a whole: CMV-specific TCR beta clonotypes restricted by HLA-C dominated the ex vivo response. Cumulated frequencies of public TCR beta families served to identify carriers of CMV plus the relevant HLA.

Germline loops: CDR1 SGHAT, CDR2 FQNNGV. The CDR3 loop spans 15 amino acids. V trimming: 5 bases; J trimming: 3 bases; junction bases outside the gene matches: 6. On this clonotype itself: What it binds is unknown. It may be a read error: a sequence one base away is much more abundant.

Using its own MiXCR run on the reads, TCRdb lists one record per CDR3 protein. In the table there are approximately 500,000 distinct CDR3 sequences, about a quarter of which are singletons. The sample taken for sequencing was PBMCs. This clonotype originated in a human donor in good health (CMV status not recorded). Some clones in this sample may be carry-over from other donors' samples. The chain recombines TRBV11-2 with TRBJ2-1; TRBD2 matches at 8 bases. CDR3 in DNA: TGTGCCAGCAGCCCTTGGACTAGCAACTACAATGAGCAGTTCTTC. As protein: CASSPWTSNYNEQFF.